Each of the 2 T cell receptor beta chains below was sequenced from the same sample in a study of blood T cells in healthy people across ages. Next came a second PCR, run for roughly 6 to 11 cycles, which used a sample-barcoded 5' primer along with a J-beta primer mix. Each CDR3 protein is one row after TCRdb ran MiXCR on the 5' RACE reads. Of about 1.8 million distinct CDR3 sequences in the sample, roughly 52% are singletons; the top ten hold 2.1%. Sequencing input: blood. The receptor source for this set is a woman between 35 and 50 years old in good health.

The rearrangement uses TRBV25-1 and TRBJ2-3, with D possibly TRBD2 on 7 matching bases. Per germline, CDR1 MGHDK and CDR2 SYGVNS. The CDR3 is 16 residues long. The V and J ends lost 4 bases and 1 base respectively, with 15 bases between them. As DNA, the CDR3 is TGTGCCAGCAGTGGGAGGGAGGGGGAGGGCACAGATACGCAGTATTTT. This encodes CASSGREGEGTDTQYF. The variable domain in full, completed from reference TRBV25-1 and TRBJ2-3, reads EADIYQTPRYLVIGTGKKITLECSQTMGHDKMYWYQQDPGMELHLIHYSYGVNSTEKGDLSSESTVSRIRTEHFPLTLESARPSHTSQYLCASSGREGEGTDTQYFGPGTRLTVL.

The V gene is TRBV12-3 or TRBV12-4, the J gene TRBJ2-1, with 7 bases aligning to TRBD2. CDR3 length: 15 residues. The V gene end was trimmed by 3 bases and the J gene end by 5 bases; junction bases not matched to a gene: 7. The CDR3 DNA reads TGTGCCAGCAGTTTGGGGAGGGCGGACCACAATGAGCAGTTCTTC. This sequence encodes CASSLGRADHNEQFF.